This is a list of T cell receptor beta chains from one sample in a study of cytomegalovirus exposure and HLA in healthy donors. TCRdb's table, derived via immunoSEQ multiplex PCR, lists solely in-frame clones and lacks some. The sample holds approximately 130,000 clones, approximately 85% seen once. Specimen: PBMCs. The receptors shown here come from a boy aged 5-17 years in good health and CMV-seronegative. Both conserved end residues are part of each CDR3. The D gene is left open where the match is weak. A clone size is listed for some rows: how often the clone was seen (once, few, many), or a class if it is expanded.

j_gene	d_gene	v_gene	abundance	CDR3aa	CDR3nt
TRBJ2-7	TRBD2	TRBV7-2	once	CASSFVPGGDHVYEQYF	TGTGCCAGCAGCTTCGTACCGGGGGGGGATCATGTCTACGAGCAGTACTTC
TRBJ1-6	-	TRBV30	-	CAWSVGSSSPLHF	TGTGCCTGGAGTGTGGGGAGCAGCTCACCCCTCCACTTT
TRBJ1-2	TRBD1	TRBV27	-	CASRPDGGGQGIYGYTF	TGTGCCAGCAGGCCAGACGGAGGGGGACAGGGGATCTATGGCTACACCTTC
TRBJ1-5	-	TRBV19	-	CASSTGSGNQPQHF	TGTGCCAGTAGTACCGGGTCAGGCAATCAGCCCCAGCATTTT
TRBJ2-3	TRBD2	TRBV7-9	-	CASSWTSGGVDTQYF	TGTGCCAGCAGCTGGACTAGCGGGGGCGTAGATACGCAGTATTTT
TRBJ2-3	-	TRBV4-3	few	CASSQARLADTQYF	TGCGCCAGCAGCCAGGCCAGACTCGCAGATACGCAGTATTTT
TRBJ1-4	-	TRBV18	-	CASSPPVLPGLPYEKLFF	TGTGCCAGCTCACCCCCCGTGCTCCCGGGACTACCCTATGAAAAACTGTTTTTT
TRBJ2-7	TRBD1	TRBV10-1	-	CASSRGPNEQYF	TGCGCCAGCAGCAGGGGGCCCAACGAGCAGTACTTC
TRBJ1-4	-	TRBV9	-	CASSVGSGSNEKLFF	TGTGCCAGCAGCGTAGGGTCAGGGTCTAATGAAAAACTGTTTTTT
TRBJ2-1	TRBD2	TRBV7-9	once	CASSSRLALNNEQFF	TGTGCCAGCAGCTCTAGACTAGCTCTAAACAATGAGCAGTTCTTC
TRBJ2-3	-	TRBV5-6	-	CASSSYPDTQYF	TGTGCCAGCAGCTCCTACCCAGATACGCAGTATTTT
TRBJ1-1	-	TRBV25-1	-	CASTLTAEAFF	TGTGCCAGCACCCTGACAGCAGAAGCTTTCTTT
TRBJ2-1	TRBD1	TRBV5-1	-	CASSLAGTGALNEQFF	TGCGCCAGCAGCTTGGCCGGGACAGGGGCTTTGAATGAGCAGTTCTTC
TRBJ1-4	-	TRBV11-2	-	CASSLLIGGEKLFF	TGTGCCAGCAGCTTATTAATAGGGGGTGAAAAACTGTTTTTT
TRBJ2-7	-	TRBV7-2	-	CASRRDPGLEQYF	TGTGCCAGCAGGCGGGACCCGGGTCTTGAGCAGTACTTC
TRBJ1-2	TRBD1	TRBV19	-	CASSAQGAIGYTF	TGTGCCAGTAGTGCCCAGGGGGCGATTGGCTACACCTTC
TRBJ1-1	TRBD1	TRBV6-5	-	CASSYSRTGQPEAFF	TGTGCCAGCAGTTACTCGAGGACAGGGCAACCTGAAGCTTTCTTT
TRBJ1-5	-	TRBV4-1	-	CASSQDFPGAASNQPQHF	TGCGCCAGCAGCCAAGATTTCCCAGGGGCAGCTAGCAATCAGCCCCAGCATTTT
TRBJ1-2	-	TRBV30	-	CAWSVAPLSGGLGYTF	TGTGCCTGGAGTGTAGCTCCCTTGAGCGGGGGCCTAGGCTACACCTTC
TRBJ1-2	TRBD1	TRBV4-3	-	CASSQGPGGYGYTF	TGCGCCAGCAGCCAAGGCCCAGGGGGCTATGGCTACACCTTC
TRBJ2-5	TRBD2	TRBV5-6	few	CASGLAGGPETQYF	TGTGCCAGCGGGCTAGCGGGAGGGCCGGAGACCCAGTACTTC
TRBJ2-7	TRBD1	TRBV14	-	CASSRDRGREQYF	TGTGCCAGCAGCCGGGACAGGGGGCGCGAGCAGTACTTC
TRBJ1-1	-	TRBV4-1	few	CASSQAQGAGNTEAFF	TGCGCCAGCAGCCAAGCACAGGGTGCGGGGAACACTGAAGCTTTCTTT
TRBJ1-1	-	TRBV13	-	CASSSGLFYTEAFF	TGTGCCAGCAGCTCTGGCCTCTTCTACACTGAAGCTTTCTTT
TRBJ1-1	-	TRBV18	-	CASHIDQGRAFF	TGTGCCAGCCATATTGACCAGGGGAGAGCTTTCTTT
TRBJ1-2	TRBD1	TRBV29-1	-	CSVDPPGQGIANYGYTF	TGCAGCGTTGACCCCCCGGGACAGGGAATAGCTAACTATGGCTACACCTTC
TRBJ2-7	-	TRBV30	once	CAWSDHTVYEQYF	TGTGCCTGGAGTGACCATACGGTCTACGAGCAGTACTTC
TRBJ2-1	TRBD1	TRBV6-4	-	CASSVETGVNEQFF	TGTGCCAGCAGTGTGGAGACAGGGGTCAATGAGCAGTTCTTC
TRBJ2-1	TRBD2	TRBV7-2	-	CASGTGLAGFEQFF	TGTGCCAGCGGAACCGGACTAGCGGGGTTTGAGCAGTTCTTC
TRBJ2-3	-	TRBV7-6	-	CASSPSGRLAIDTQYF	TGTGCCAGCAGCCCCAGTGGGCGGCTAGCAATAGATACGCAGTATTTT
TRBJ1-5	TRBD1	TRBV18	-	CASSSGTGVGNQPQHF	TGTGCCAGCTCGTCCGGGACAGGGGTGGGCAATCAGCCCCAGCATTTT
TRBJ2-3	-	TRBV27	-	CASSFRVRERADTQYF	TGTGCCAGCAGTTTTAGGGTCCGGGAGAGGGCAGATACGCAGTATTTT